This T cell receptor beta chain was profiled in a study of blood T cells in healthy people across ages. Study-level findings and limits: Age brought a roughly linear fall in TCR beta diversity measured per million T cells.

This CDR3 has 16 amino acids. Germline V lookup: CDR1 LNHNV, CDR2 YYDKDF (reference sequence). Trimming at V came to 0 bases and at J to 7 bases, leaving 9 bases not matched to a gene. Combining a sample-barcoded 5' primer with a J-beta primer mix, a second PCR ran for roughly 6 to 12 cycles. TCRdb used MiXCR to reprocess the 5' RACE reads, holding one entry per CDR3 protein. Here the sample spans about 680,000 distinct CDR3 sequences, approximately 50% being singletons. Of note for this clonotype: Antigen specificity is unknown.

The study recruited healthy Caucasian donors from Russia who were aged about 6 to 90. The receptor comes from an older woman in good health. Sequencing input: blood. This chain uses TRBV15 with TRBJ1-1; 9 bases match TRBD1. CDR3 DNA sequence: TGTGCCACCAGCAGAGAAGGGACAGGGTTGGGGATTGAAGCTTTCTTT. The encoded protein is CATSREGTGLGIEAFF. Using reference TRBV15 and TRBJ1-1 for the parts outside the CDR3, the full variable domain is DAMVIQNPRYQVTQFGKPVTLSCSQTLNHNVMYWYQQKSSQAPKLLFHYYDKDFNNEADTPDNFQSRRPNTSFCFLDIRSPGLGDTAMYLCATSREGTGLGIEAFFGQGTRLTVV.